At least ten counts were recorded for the clone carrying this TCR beta chain. The TCRbeta library incorporated unique molecular identifiers. TCRdb itself ran the PCR reads through MiXCR, one entry per CDR3 protein. The sample has about 640,000 distinct CDR3 sequences; approximately 15% are singletons. The data were taken from a study of T-cell reconstitution after alpha-beta-depleted transplantation in children. CDR1 and CDR2 from the germline V gene are DFQATT and SNEGSKA (reference sequence). The length of the CDR3 is 13 residues. V trimming: 6 bases; J trimming: 8 bases; junction bases outside the gene matches: 12.

This specimen consisted of PBMCs from the stem cell graft donor, obtained from the stem cell graft. This sequence joins TRBV20-1 and TRBJ1-2; 7 nucleotides agree with TRBD1. The clonotype was recovered from a human donor who donated a stem cell graft to a child with acute myeloid leukemia. CDR3 protein: CSAKGDSRQGYTF. The CDR3 DNA is TGCAGTGCCAAAGGGGACAGCCGTCAGGGCTACACCTTC.